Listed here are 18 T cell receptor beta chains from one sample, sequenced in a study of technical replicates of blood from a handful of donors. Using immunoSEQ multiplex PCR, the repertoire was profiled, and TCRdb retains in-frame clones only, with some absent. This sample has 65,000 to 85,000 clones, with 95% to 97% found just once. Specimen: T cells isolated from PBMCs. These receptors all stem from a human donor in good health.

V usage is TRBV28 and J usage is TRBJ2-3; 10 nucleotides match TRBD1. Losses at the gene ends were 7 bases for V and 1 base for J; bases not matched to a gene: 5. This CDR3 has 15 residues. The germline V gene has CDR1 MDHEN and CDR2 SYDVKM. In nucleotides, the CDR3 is TGTGCCAGCAACCGACAGGGGGCCGGCACAGATACGCAGTATTTT. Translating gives CASNRQGAGTDTQYF.

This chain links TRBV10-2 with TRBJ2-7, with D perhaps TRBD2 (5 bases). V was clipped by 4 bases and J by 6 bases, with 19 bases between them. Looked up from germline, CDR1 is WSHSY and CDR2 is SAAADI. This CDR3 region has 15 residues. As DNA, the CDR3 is TGCGCCAGCAGTGCCGGTTGGGGAGCACCCAGCGAGCAGTACTTC. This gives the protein CASSAGWGAPSEQYF.

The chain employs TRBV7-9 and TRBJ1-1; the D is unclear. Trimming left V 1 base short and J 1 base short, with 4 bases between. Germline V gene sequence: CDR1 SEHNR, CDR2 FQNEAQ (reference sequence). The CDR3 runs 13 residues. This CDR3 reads CASSLDRNTEAFF. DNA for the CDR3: TGTGCCAGCAGCTTAGACAGGAACACTGAAGCTTTCTTT. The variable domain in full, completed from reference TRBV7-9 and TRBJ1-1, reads DTGVSQNPRHKITKRGQNVTFRCDPISEHNRLYWYRQTLGQGPEFLTYFQNEAQLEKSRLLSDRFSAERPKGSFSTLEIQRTEQGDSAMYLCASSLDRNTEAFFGQGTRLTVV.

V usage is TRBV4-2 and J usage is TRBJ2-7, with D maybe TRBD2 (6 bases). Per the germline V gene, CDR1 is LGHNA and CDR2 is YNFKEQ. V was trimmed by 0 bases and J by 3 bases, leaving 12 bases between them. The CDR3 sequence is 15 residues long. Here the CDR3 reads CASSQEEGLDYEQYF. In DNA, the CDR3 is TGTGCCAGCAGCCAAGAGGAGGGACTTGACTACGAGCAGTACTTC.

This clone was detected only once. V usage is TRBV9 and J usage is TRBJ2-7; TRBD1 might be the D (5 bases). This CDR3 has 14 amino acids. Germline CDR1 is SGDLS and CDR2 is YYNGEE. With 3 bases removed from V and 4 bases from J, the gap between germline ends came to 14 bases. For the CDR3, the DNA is TGTGCCAGCAGCGCCCCTCACAGGCCATACGAGCAGTACTTC. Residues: CASSAPHRPYEQYF.

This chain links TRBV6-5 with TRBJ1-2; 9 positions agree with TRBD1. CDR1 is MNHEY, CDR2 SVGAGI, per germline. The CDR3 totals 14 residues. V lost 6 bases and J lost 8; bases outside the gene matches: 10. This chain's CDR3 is CASRPGQGRNGYTF. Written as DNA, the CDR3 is TGTGCCAGCAGGCCAGGACAGGGGCGGAACGGCTACACCTTC.

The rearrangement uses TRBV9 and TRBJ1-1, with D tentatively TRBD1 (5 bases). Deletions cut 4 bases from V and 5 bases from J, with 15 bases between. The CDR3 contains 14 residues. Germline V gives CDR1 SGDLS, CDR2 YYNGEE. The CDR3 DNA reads TGTGCCAGCAGCTTAGAAGGGGATTGGACTGAAGCTTTCTTT. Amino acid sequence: CASSLEGDWTEAFF.

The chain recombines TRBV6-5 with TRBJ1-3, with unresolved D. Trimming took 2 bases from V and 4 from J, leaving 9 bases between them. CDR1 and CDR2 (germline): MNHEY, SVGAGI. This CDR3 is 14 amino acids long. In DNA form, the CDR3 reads TGTGCCAGCAGTTACGCGCGGGGAGGAAACACCATATATTTT. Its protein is CASSYARGGNTIYF.

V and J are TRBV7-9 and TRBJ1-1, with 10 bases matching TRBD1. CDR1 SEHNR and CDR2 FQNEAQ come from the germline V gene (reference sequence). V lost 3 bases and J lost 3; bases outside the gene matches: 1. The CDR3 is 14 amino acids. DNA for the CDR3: TGTGCCAGCAGCTTGGGGACAGGGGACACTGAAGCTTTCTTT. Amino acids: CASSLGTGDTEAFF.

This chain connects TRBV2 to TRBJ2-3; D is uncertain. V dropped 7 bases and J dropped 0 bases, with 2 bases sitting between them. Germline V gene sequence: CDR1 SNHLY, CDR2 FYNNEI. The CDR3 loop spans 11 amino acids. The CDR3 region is CASISTDTQYF. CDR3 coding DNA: TGTGCCAGCATAAGCACAGATACGCAGTATTTT.

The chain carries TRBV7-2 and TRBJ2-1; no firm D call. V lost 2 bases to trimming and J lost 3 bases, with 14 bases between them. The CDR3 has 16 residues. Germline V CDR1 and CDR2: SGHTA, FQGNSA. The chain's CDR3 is CASSLRVSAFYNEQFF. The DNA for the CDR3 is TGTGCCAGCAGCTTACGCGTGAGTGCGTTCTACAATGAGCAGTTCTTC.

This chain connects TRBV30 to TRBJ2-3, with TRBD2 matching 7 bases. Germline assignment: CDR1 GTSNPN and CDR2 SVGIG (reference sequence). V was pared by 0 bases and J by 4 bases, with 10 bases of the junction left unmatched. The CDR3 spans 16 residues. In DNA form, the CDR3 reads TGTGCCTGGAGTGTCCTAGGTGGTACTAGCGCAGATACGCAGTATTTT. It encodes CAWSVLGGTSADTQYF.

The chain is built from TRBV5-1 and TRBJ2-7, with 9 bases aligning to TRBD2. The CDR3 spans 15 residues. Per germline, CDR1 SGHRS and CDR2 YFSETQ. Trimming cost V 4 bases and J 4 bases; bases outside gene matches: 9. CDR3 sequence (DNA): TGCGCCAGCAGCGTAACCGGGACTAGCCTTTACGAGCAGTACTTC. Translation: CASSVTGTSLYEQYF. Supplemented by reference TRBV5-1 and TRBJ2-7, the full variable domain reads KAGVTQTPRYLIKTRGQQVTLSCSPISGHRSVSWYQQTPGQGLQFLFEYFSETQRNKGNFPGRFSGRQFSNSRSEMNVSTLELGDSALYLCASSVTGTSLYEQYFGPGTRLTVT.

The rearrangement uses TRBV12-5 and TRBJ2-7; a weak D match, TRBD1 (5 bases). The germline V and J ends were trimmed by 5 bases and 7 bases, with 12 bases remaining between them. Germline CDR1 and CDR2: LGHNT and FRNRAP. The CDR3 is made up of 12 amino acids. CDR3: CASGLSGKEQYF. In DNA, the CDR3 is TGTGCTAGTGGTCTATCAGGGAAAGAGCAGTACTTC. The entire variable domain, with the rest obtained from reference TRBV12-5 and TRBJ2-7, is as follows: DARVTQTPRHKVTEMGQEVTMRCQPILGHNTVFWYRQTMMQGLELLAYFRNRAPLDDSGMPKDRFSAEMPDATLATLKIQPSEPRDSAVYFCASGLSGKEQYFGPGTRLTVT.

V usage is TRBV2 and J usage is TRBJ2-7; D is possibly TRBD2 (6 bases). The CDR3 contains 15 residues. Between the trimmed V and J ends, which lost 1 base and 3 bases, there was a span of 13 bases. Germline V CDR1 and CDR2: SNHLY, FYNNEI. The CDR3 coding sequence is TGTGCCAGCAGTGAAGGAGGCGGGACTTACTACGAGCAGTACTTC. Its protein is CASSEGGGTYYEQYF. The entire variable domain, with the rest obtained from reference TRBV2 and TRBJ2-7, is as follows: EPEVTQTPSHQVTQMGQEVILRCVPISNHLYFYWYRQILGQKVEFLVSFYNNEISEKSEIFDDQFSVERPDGSNFTLKIRSTKLEDSAMYFCASSEGGGTYYEQYFGPGTRLTVT.

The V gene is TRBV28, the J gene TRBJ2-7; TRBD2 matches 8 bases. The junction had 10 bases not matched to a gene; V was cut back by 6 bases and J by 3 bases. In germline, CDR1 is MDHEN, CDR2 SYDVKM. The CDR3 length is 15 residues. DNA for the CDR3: TGTGCCAGCAGGGGCCAATTAGCGGGGAGCTACGAGCAGTACTTC. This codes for CASRGQLAGSYEQYF.

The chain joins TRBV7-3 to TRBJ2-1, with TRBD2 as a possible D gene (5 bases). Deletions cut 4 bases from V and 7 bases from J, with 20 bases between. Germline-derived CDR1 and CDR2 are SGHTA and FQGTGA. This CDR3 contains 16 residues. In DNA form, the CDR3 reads TGTGCCAGCAGCTCAGAACCGGGAAAACTGAGGAATGAGCAGTTCTTC. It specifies CASSSEPGKLRNEQFF.

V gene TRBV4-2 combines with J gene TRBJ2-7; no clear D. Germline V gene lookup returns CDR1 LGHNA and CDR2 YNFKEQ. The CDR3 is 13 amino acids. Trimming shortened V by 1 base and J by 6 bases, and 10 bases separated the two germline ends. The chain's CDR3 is CASSQVTMGEQYF. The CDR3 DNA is TGTGCCAGCAGCCAAGTTACTATGGGCGAGCAGTACTTC.